These 5 T cell receptor beta chains were all obtained from the same sample, sequenced in a study of beta chain features in type 1 diabetes. Every bit of the isolated RNA underwent reverse transcription, so sequencing read expressed TCRB transcripts. Profiling relied on immunoSEQ multiplex PCR, and the TCRdb table lists in-frame clones only, not all of them. The sample lists 450,000 to 600,000 clones, about 30% occurring once. Sequenced sample: naive CD4+ T cells from blood. These receptors were taken from a man aged 18 to 30 in good health.

A few counts support this clone. This chain uses TRBV28 with TRBJ2-3, with D possibly being TRBD2 (6 bases). The CDR3 extends over 17 amino acids. The germline CDR1 and CDR2 sequences are MDHEN and SYDVKM. V was cut by 3 bases and J by 4 bases, with 20 bases left in between. The CDR3 here is CASSLRPQPVAADTQYF. As DNA, the CDR3 is TGTGCCAGCAGTTTGAGGCCCCAGCCGGTAGCGGCAGATACGCAGTATTTT.

The chain employs TRBV28 and TRBJ2-1, with TRBD2 identical over 8 bases. V lost 8 bases and J lost 3; bases outside the gene matches: 6. Per the germline V gene, CDR1 is MDHEN and CDR2 is SYDVKM. The CDR3 runs to 14 residues. This CDR3 reads CASLSGSGYNEQFF. The CDR3 DNA sequence: TGTGCCAGCTTAAGCGGGAGTGGCTACAATGAGCAGTTCTTC.

There are a few counts of this clone. The chain employs TRBV15 and TRBJ2-7, with 9 positions matching TRBD1. The CDR3 extends over 16 amino acids. The germline V gene has CDR1 LNHNV and CDR2 YYDKDF (reference sequence). J gave up 9 bases and V 0 bases, and 12 bases lay outside the gene matches. Written as DNA, the CDR3 is TGTGCCACCAGCAGAGAACTAGGACAGGGGCCCATCGGGCAGTACTTC. The encoded protein is CATSRELGQGPIGQYF.

The chain carries TRBV9 and TRBJ2-1; the match to TRBD1 covers 10 bases. Germline lookup yields CDR1 SGDLS and CDR2 YYNGEE. This CDR3 has 14 residues. Trimming took 6 bases from V and 9 from J; bases not matched to a gene: 9. This chain's CDR3 is CASTQGQGRAEQFF. The CDR3 coding sequence is TGTGCCAGCACTCAGGGACAGGGGCGGGCTGAGCAGTTCTTC. The variable domain in full, with the rest retrieved from reference TRBV9 and TRBJ2-1, is DSGVTQTPKHLITATGQRVTLRCSPRSGDLSVYWYQQSLDQGLQFLIQYYNGEERAKGNILERFSAQQFPDLHSELNLSSLELGDSALYFCASTQGQGRAEQFFGPGTRLTVL.

This clone was found a few times. This may stem from a read error, because a much larger clone lies one nucleotide away. Within the sample, other DNA sequences also encode this same CDR3. The rearrangement uses TRBV7-2 and TRBJ2-3; unclear D gene. This CDR3 is built from 12 residues. CDR1 is SGHTA and CDR2 is FQGNSA in the germline V gene. CDR3 protein: CASSLDTDTQYF. The CDR3 coding sequence is TGTGCCAGCAGTTTAGACACAGATACGCAGTATTTT.